A single sample is the source of the 12 T cell receptor beta chains below, sequenced in a study of T cell responses to AZD1222 COVID-19 vaccine. Sequencing was performed with immunoSEQ multiplex PCR; in TCRdb, only in-frame clones are kept and a portion is missing. The sample includes 150,000 or so clones, approximately 89% of them seen just once. Sequenced material: peripheral blood, taken on day 0 of AZD1222 vaccination. The origin of the receptors is an adult in good health.

The chain recombines TRBV6-5 with TRBJ1-4; D not resolved. This CDR3 contains 12 residues. V was pared by 6 bases and J by 8 bases, with 10 bases between. Germline assignment: CDR1 MNHEY and CDR2 SVGAGI. The CDR3 reads CASRQPGEKLFF. The CDR3 DNA is TGTGCCAGCAGACAACCGGGGGAAAAACTGTTTTTT.

The chain recombines TRBV5-1 with TRBJ2-7; D may match TRBD1 or TRBD2 (5 bases each). Germline V CDR1 and CDR2: SGHRS, YFSETQ. The CDR3 is 13 residues long. V was shortened by 6 bases and J by 0 bases, with 10 bases between the two germline ends. The CDR3 bases are TGCGCCAGCACCACTGGGGGCTCCTACGAGCAGTACTTC. It encodes CASTTGGSYEQYF.

V gene TRBV11-3 combines with J gene TRBJ2-5, with D unresolved. Trimming left V 1 base short and J 2 bases short, with 14 bases between. Germline assignment: CDR1 SGHNT and CDR2 YENEEA. The CDR3 runs to 16 residues. The CDR3 sequence: CASSLGLGFRQETQYF. The CDR3 coding sequence is TGTGCCAGCAGCTTAGGTCTTGGGTTTAGGCAAGAGACCCAGTACTTC. Full variable domain (outside the CDR3, taken from reference TRBV11-3 and TRBJ2-5): EAGVVQSPRYKIIEKKQPVAFWCNPISGHNTLYWYLQNLGQGPELLIRYENEEAVDDSQLPKDRFSAERLKGVDSTLKIQPAELGDSAVYLCASSLGLGFRQETQYFGPGTRLLVL.

V usage is TRBV11-2 and J usage is TRBJ2-1; the D gene is possibly TRBD2 (6 bases). Trimming stripped 4 bases from V and 2 bases from J, with 9 bases between. CDR3 length: 14 amino acids. Germline-derived CDR1 and CDR2 are SGHAT and FQNNGV. DNA for the CDR3: TGTGCCAGCAGCTCTCGACTAGCCTACAATGAGCAGTTCTTC. It is translated as CASSSRLAYNEQFF.

This clone has only one observation. The chain uses TRBV7-3 and TRBJ1-2; TRBD1 is a possible D gene (6 bases). Germline CDR1 and CDR2: SGHTA and FQGTGA. CDR3 length: 14 amino acids. V gave up 5 bases and J gave up 5 bases, with 15 bases separating them. This CDR3 is CASSPAGTSYGYTF. Written as DNA, the CDR3 is TGTGCCAGCAGCCCAGCCGGGACATCATATGGCTACACCTTC.

This clone came up a few times. The chain is built from TRBV3-1 (or the pseudogene TRBV3-2) and TRBJ1-3, with a weak D call TRBD1 (6 bases). CDR1 LGHDT and CDR2 YNNKEL come from the germline V gene (reference sequence). V shed 2 bases and J shed 2 bases, with 10 bases lying between them. CDR3 length equals 15 residues. In DNA, the CDR3 is TGTGCCAGCAGCCAAAGCGCAGGGGCTGGAAACACCATATATTTT. This codes for CASSQSAGAGNTIYF.

The CDR3 region is CAISETASSYEQYF. As DNA, the CDR3 is TGTGCCATCAGTGAGACCGCGAGCTCCTACGAGCAGTACTTC. V and J are TRBV10-3 and TRBJ2-7; D is uncertain. Trimming cost V 2 bases and J 0 bases, with 8 bases left between them. Germline CDR1 is ENHRY and CDR2 is SYGVKD. The CDR3 loop spans 14 amino acids.

The chain has TRBV5-6 and TRBJ1-2, with TRBD1 matching over 7 bases. The germline V gene has CDR1 SGHDT and CDR2 YYEEEE. J lost 1 base, V lost 1 base, and 13 bases had no gene match. The CDR3 runs 18 residues. CDR3 nucleotides: TGTGCCAGCAGCTTGAACACAGGGGACCCCGGAGATAACTATGGCTACACCTTC. This gives the protein CASSLNTGDPGDNYGYTF.

The chain joins TRBV2 to TRBJ2-6; no definite D call. Germline values: CDR1 SNHLY, CDR2 FYNNEI. The length of the CDR3 is 15 residues. Trimming took 0 bases from V and 4 from J, leaving 7 bases between them. The CDR3 here is CASSEARTGANVLTF. Here the CDR3 DNA reads TGTGCCAGCAGTGAAGCGCGAACAGGGGCCAACGTCCTGACTTTC.

The chain links TRBV13 to TRBJ1-3, with D uncertain. The CDR3 runs to 13 residues. Germline V gene lookup returns CDR1 PRHDT and CDR2 FYEKMQ (reference sequence). V was pared by 8 bases and J by 2 bases, with 10 bases between. In DNA, the CDR3 is TGTGCCAGCGCTGTAGGTCCTGGAAACACCATATATTTT. As protein: CASAVGPGNTIYF.

This chain joins TRBV15 and TRBJ1-1; D is perhaps TRBD1 (5 bases). The V gene lost 5 bases and the J gene lost 6 bases, with 16 bases spanning the gap. Germline-derived CDR1 and CDR2 are LNHNV and YYDKDF (reference sequence). The CDR3 sequence is 14 residues long. This chain's CDR3 is CATSRPGGRSEAFF. The DNA of the CDR3 is TGTGCCACCAGCCGACCCGGGGGGAGGTCTGAAGCTTTCTTT.

CDR3 protein: CASSFVIGTTSYNEQFF. CDR3 DNA sequence: TGTGCCAGCAGTTTTGTTATCGGGACAACCTCCTACAATGAGCAGTTCTTC. The chain recombines TRBV6-2 or TRBV6-3 with TRBJ2-1; D may be TRBD1 (6 bases). Per the germline V gene, CDR1 is MNHEY and CDR2 is SVGEGT. V was shortened by 4 bases and J by 0 bases, with 16 bases between the two germline ends. This CDR3 comprises 17 residues.